The entry that follows covers one T cell receptor (beta chain) sequence. Its antigen is still unknown. This sample is drawn from a study of cytomegalovirus exposure and HLA in healthy donors. Overall study findings and caveats: Apparent HLA restriction characterized most CMV-associated TCR beta chains in a later analysis. About 87% or about 30% of the time was how often most TCR beta V segments were productive, according to an earlier analysis.

In the PCR, 60 Vbeta and 13 Jbeta primers were used. Only in-frame clones appear in the TCRdb table, and some are missing; sequencing was by immunoSEQ multiplex PCR. The sample holds approximately 130,000 clones, 77% seen once. This cohort consisted of healthy bone marrow donors. This TCR derives from a man younger than 30 in good health and CMV-seropositive. The sequencing input was PBMCs.

CDR3 protein: CASGYGQHTDTQYF. DNA of the CDR3: TGTGCTAGTGGTTACGGACAGCACACAGATACGCAGTATTTT. The rearrangement joins TRBV12-5 to TRBJ2-3; tentatively, D is TRBD1 (6 bases). The CDR3 extends over 14 amino acids. Germline V CDR1 and CDR2: LGHNT, FRNRAP. V lost 4 bases and J lost 2, with 10 bases in between.